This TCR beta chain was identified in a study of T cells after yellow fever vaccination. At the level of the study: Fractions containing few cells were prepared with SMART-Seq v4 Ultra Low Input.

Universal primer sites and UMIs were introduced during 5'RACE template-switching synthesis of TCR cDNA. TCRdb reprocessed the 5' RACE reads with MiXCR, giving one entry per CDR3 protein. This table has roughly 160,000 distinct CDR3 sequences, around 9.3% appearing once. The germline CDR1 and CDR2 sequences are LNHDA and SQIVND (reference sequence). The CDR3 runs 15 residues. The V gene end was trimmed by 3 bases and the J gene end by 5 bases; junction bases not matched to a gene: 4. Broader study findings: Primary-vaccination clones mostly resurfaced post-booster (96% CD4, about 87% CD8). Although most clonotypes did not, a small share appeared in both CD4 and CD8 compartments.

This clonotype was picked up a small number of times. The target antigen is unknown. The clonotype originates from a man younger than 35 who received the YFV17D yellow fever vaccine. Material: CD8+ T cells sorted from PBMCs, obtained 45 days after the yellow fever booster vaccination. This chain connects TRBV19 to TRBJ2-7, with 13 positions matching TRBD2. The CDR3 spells CASSIWTSGGHEQYF. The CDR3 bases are TGTGCCAGTAGTATTTGGACTAGCGGGGGCCACGAGCAGTACTTC.